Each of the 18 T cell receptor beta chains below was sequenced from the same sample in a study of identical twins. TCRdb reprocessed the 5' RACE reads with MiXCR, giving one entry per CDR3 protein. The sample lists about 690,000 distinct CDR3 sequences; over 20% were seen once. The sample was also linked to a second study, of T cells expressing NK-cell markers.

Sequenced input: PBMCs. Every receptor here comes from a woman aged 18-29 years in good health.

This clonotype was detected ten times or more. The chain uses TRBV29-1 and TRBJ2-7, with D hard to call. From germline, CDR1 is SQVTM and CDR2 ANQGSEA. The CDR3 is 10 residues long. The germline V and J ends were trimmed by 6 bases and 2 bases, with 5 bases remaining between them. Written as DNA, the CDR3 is TGCAGCGTGATAACCTACGAGCAGTACTTC. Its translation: CSVITYEQYF.

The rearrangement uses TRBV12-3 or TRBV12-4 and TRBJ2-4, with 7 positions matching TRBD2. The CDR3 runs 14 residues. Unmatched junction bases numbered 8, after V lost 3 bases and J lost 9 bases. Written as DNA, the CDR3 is TGTGCCAGCAGTTTTCTTGGGGGGGAGAGCATTCAGTACTTC. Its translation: CASSFLGGESIQYF.

The CDR3 region is CASSFAAQGTYEQYF. DNA for the CDR3: TGTGCCAGCAGTTTCGCCGCCCAGGGCACCTACGAGCAGTACTTC. V gene TRBV27 combines with J gene TRBJ2-7, with D perhaps TRBD1 (5 bases). Germline V gene data show CDR1 as MNHEY and CDR2 as SMNVEV (reference sequence). The CDR3 contains 15 residues. V was pared by 3 bases and J by 2 bases, with 14 bases between.

The CDR3 loop reads CASSYSGQGEVGQYF. Here the CDR3 DNA reads TGTGCCAGCAGTTACTCCGGGCAGGGGGAGGTCGGGCAGTACTTC. V usage is TRBV6-5 and J usage is TRBJ2-7; maybe TRBD1 (7 bases). Germline V CDR1 and CDR2: MNHEY, SVGAGI. Trimming pared 0 bases from V and 9 bases from J, leaving 18 bases between. This CDR3 region has 15 residues.

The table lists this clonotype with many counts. CDR3 sequence: CSVSGLAGWNEQFF. The CDR3 DNA sequence: TGCAGCGTCTCCGGACTAGCGGGATGGAATGAGCAGTTCTTC. V usage is TRBV29-1 and J usage is TRBJ2-1; 12 bases agree with TRBD2. Trimming removed 6 bases from V and 7 bases from J; junction bases left unmatched: 7. There are 14 residues in the CDR3. The V gene's germline CDR1 is SQVTM and CDR2 ANQGSEA.

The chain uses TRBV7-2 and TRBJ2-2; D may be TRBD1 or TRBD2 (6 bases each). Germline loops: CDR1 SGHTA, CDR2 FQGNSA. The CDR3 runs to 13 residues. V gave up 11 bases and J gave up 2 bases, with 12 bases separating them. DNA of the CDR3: TGTGCCGGAGGGACACCCAACACCGGGGAGCTGTTTTTT. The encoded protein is CAGGTPNTGELFF.

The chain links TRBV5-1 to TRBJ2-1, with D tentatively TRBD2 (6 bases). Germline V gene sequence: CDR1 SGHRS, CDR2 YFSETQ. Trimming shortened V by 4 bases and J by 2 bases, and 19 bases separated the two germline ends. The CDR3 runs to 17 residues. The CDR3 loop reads CASSGGGTPLTYNEQFF. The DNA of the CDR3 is TGCGCCAGCAGCGGAGGAGGGACCCCATTAACCTACAATGAGCAGTTCTTC.

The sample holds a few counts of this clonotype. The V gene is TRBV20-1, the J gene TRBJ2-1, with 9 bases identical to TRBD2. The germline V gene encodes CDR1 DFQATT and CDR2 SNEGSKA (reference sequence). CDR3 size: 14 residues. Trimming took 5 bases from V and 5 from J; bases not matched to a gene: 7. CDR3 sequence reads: CSAPSGGRDNEQFF. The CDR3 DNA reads TGCAGTGCTCCAAGCGGGGGGCGAGACAATGAGCAGTTCTTC.

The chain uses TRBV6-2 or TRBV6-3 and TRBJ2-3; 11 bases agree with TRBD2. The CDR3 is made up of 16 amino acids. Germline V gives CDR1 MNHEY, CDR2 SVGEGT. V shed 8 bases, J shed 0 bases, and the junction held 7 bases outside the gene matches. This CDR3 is CASEGTSGPSTDTQYF. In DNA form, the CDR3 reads TGTGCCAGCGAAGGGACTAGCGGACCTAGCACAGATACGCAGTATTTT.

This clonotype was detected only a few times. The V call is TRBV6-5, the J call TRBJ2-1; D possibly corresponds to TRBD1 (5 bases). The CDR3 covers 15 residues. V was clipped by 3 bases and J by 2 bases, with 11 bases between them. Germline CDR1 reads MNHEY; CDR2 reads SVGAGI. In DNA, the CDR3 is TGTGCCAGCAGTTATGGCAGGGCGCCCTACAATGAGCAGTTCTTC. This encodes CASSYGRAPYNEQFF.

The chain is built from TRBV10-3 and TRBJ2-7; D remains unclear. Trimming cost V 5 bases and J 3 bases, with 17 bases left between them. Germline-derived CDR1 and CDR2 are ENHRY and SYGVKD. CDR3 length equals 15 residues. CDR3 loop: CAISPYTDALYEQYF. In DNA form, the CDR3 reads TGTGCCATCAGTCCCTATACGGACGCACTCTACGAGCAGTACTTC.

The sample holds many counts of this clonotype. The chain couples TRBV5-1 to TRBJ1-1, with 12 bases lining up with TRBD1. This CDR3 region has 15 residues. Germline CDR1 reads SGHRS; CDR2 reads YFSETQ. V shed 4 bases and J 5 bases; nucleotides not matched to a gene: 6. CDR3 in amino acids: CASSTGQGARTEAFF. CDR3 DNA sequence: TGCGCCAGCAGCACGGGACAGGGGGCGAGGACTGAAGCTTTCTTT.

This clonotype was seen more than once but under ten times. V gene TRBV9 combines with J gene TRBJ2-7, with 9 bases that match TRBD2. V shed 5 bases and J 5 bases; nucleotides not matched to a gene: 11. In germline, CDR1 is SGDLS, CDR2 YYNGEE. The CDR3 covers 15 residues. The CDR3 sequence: CASSGGLAGLNEQYF. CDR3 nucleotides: TGTGCCAGCAGTGGGGGTCTAGCGGGACTCAACGAGCAGTACTTC.

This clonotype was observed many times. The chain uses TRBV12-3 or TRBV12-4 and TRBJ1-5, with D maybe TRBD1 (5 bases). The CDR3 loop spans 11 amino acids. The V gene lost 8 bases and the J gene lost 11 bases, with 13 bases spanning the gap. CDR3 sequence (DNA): TGTGCCAGCGGGGAGGGACCGGCCCAGCATTTT. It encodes CASGEGPAQHF.

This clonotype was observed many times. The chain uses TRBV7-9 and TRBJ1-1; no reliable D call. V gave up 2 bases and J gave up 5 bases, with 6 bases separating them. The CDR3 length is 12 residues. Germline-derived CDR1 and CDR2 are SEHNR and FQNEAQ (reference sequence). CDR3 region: CASSLTQTEAFF. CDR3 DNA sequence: TGTGCCAGCAGCTTAACTCAGACTGAAGCTTTCTTT.

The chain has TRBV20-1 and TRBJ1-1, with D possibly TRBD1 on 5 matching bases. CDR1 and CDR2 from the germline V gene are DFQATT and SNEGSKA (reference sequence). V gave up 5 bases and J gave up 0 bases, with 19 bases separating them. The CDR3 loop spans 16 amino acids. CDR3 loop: CSALGRSGLMNTEAFF. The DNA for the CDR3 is TGCAGTGCTCTGGGACGTTCGGGGCTCATGAACACTGAAGCTTTCTTT.

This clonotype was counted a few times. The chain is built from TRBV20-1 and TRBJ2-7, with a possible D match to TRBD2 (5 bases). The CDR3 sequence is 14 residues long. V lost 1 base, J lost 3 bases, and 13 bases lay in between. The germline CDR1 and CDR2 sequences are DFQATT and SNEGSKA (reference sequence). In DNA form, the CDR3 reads TGCAGTGCTAGAGCTACTGAGGGTATCTACGAGCAGTACTTC. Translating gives CSARATEGIYEQYF.

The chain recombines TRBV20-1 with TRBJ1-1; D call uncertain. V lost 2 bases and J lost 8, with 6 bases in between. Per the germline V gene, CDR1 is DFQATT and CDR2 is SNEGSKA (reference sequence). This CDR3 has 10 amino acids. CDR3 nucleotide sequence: TGCAGTGCTAGATTGGAAGAAGCTTTCTTT. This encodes CSARLEEAFF.